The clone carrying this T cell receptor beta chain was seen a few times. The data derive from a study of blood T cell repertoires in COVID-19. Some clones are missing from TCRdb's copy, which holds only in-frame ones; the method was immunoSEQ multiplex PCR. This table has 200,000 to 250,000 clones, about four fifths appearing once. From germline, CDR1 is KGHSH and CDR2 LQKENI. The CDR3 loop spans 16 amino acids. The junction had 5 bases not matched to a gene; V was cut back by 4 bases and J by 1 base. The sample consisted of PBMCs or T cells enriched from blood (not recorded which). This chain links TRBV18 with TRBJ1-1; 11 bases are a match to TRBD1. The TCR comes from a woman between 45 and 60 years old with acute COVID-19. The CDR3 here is CASSRTGGVRNTEAFF. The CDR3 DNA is TGTGCCAGCTCACGGACAGGGGGCGTGAGGAACACTGAAGCTTTCTTT.